This T cell receptor beta chain emerged from a study of blood T cell repertoires in COVID-19. Study details: COVID-19 samples from acute and convalescent phases originated in the United States, Italy and Spain. T cells, B-cell-depleted T cells, or PBMCs provided the cDNA or gDNA that served as material.

About this clone: A read error is possible here, since a much larger clone lies one base away.

Followed over time, Seattle patients had been enrolled while infection was active. Losses at the gene ends were 6 bases for V and 4 bases for J; bases not matched to a gene: 3. Germline CDR1 reads SNHLY; CDR2 reads FYNNEI. CDR3 size: 13 residues. In the original processing: Amplified reference gene primers provided the basis for estimating nucleated cell counts. TCRdb's table, derived via immunoSEQ multiplex PCR, lists solely in-frame clones and lacks some. V, J and clone size reflect that table, while D and trimming were determined from the DNA. The sample carries fewer than 700,000 clones, roughly nine tenths recorded once.

This TCR was recovered from a woman aged 45-65 years with COVID-19, enrolled during active disease. This sequence joins TRBV2 and TRBJ1-1; TRBD1 matches at 9 bases. Sequencing was done on a sample of peripheral blood. In nucleotides, the CDR3 is TGTGCCAGCAGGCGACAGGGGGTCACTGAAGCTTTCTTT. This sequence encodes CASRRQGVTEAFF.